This is a list of T cell receptor beta chains from one sample in a study of siplizumab effects on memory and regulatory T cells. The data were produced by immunoSEQ multiplex PCR, yet TCRdb's version contains in-frame clones alone and is incomplete. The table records 100,000 or so clones, roughly 91% of them present only once. What was sequenced was CD4+ T cells sorted from blood. The receptor source for this set is a human donor in good health. Each CDR3 is given with its conserved first and last residue. D genes are given only for firm matches. Only some rows state a clone size, as once, few, many or a class for expanded clones.

D gene: TRBD1; clone size: .; V gene: TRBV2; J gene: TRBJ1-2; CDR3 DNA: TGTGCCAGCAATGCGGGGACAGGGGGCGCGTATGGCTACACCTTC; CDR3 protein: CASNAGTGGAYGYTF
D gene: TRBD2; clone size: .; V gene: TRBV6-5; J gene: TRBJ2-2; CDR3 DNA: TGTGCCAGCAGTTACGGTGGCGGGGGACCGACCGGGGAGCTGTTTTTT; CDR3 protein: CASSYGGGGPTGELFF
D gene: TRBD2; clone size: .; V gene: TRBV5-4; J gene: TRBJ2-5; CDR3 DNA: TGTGCCAGCAGCTTACAGTCTAGCGGATTTGAGACCCAGTACTTC; CDR3 protein: CASSLQSSGFETQYF
D gene: .; clone size: .; V gene: TRBV6-1; J gene: TRBJ1-2; CDR3 DNA: TGTGCCAGCAGTGAGCGGTACAGGGTGGACTATGGCTACACCTTC; CDR3 protein: CASSERYRVDYGYTF
D gene: .; clone size: .; V gene: TRBV5-1; J gene: TRBJ1-1; CDR3 DNA: TGCGCCAGCAGCTTCCGGGGGCGGAGCACTGAAGCTTTCTTT; CDR3 protein: CASSFRGRSTEAFF
D gene: TRBD1; clone size: .; V gene: TRBV9; J gene: TRBJ1-4; CDR3 DNA: TGTGCCAGCAGCGCCACAGGGGCAACTAATGAAAAACTGTTTTTT; CDR3 protein: CASSATGATNEKLFF
D gene: .; clone size: .; V gene: TRBV30; J gene: TRBJ1-4; CDR3 DNA: TGTGCCTGGAGTGATGGGGGGGCCGGAGAAAAACTGTTTTTT; CDR3 protein: CAWSDGGAGEKLFF
D gene: .; clone size: .; V gene: TRBV7-9; J gene: TRBJ2-2; CDR3 DNA: TGTGCCAGCAGCCGTACAGGGTCGGGCGGGGAGCTGTTTTTT; CDR3 protein: CASSRTGSGGELFF
D gene: TRBD2; clone size: .; V gene: TRBV30; J gene: TRBJ2-1; CDR3 DNA: TGTGCCTGGAGTGTGCTTTGGCGGGAGGGCTATGAGCAGTTCTTC; CDR3 protein: CAWSVLWREGYEQFF
D gene: .; clone size: .; V gene: TRBV5-1; J gene: TRBJ2-1; CDR3 DNA: TGCGCCAGCAGCTTGGCAGGGAAGGGGAATGAGCAGTTCTTC; CDR3 protein: CASSLAGKGNEQFF
D gene: TRBD2; clone size: .; V gene: TRBV6-5; J gene: TRBJ2-3; CDR3 DNA: TGTGCCAGCAGTGAGACTAGCGGTTCAGATACGCAGTATTTT; CDR3 protein: CASSETSGSDTQYF
D gene: .; clone size: .; V gene: TRBV6-5; J gene: TRBJ1-2; CDR3 DNA: TGTGCCAGCACTATGGATTCCAGGGCCGGGGGTGGCTACACCTTC; CDR3 protein: CASTMDSRAGGGYTF
D gene: .; clone size: .; V gene: TRBV7-3; J gene: TRBJ1-4; CDR3 DNA: TGTGCCAGCAGGCGGGACAATTCGCCTGGGGAAAAACTGTTTTTT; CDR3 protein: CASRRDNSPGEKLFF
D gene: .; clone size: .; V gene: TRBV7-9; J gene: TRBJ2-1; CDR3 DNA: TGTGCCAGCAGCTTAGCTACAGTGAACAATGAGCAGTTCTTC; CDR3 protein: CASSLATVNNEQFF
D gene: TRBD1; clone size: .; V gene: TRBV5-6; J gene: TRBJ1-2; CDR3 DNA: TGTGCCAGCAGCTTGCCCCCAGGGGGTGAGAATGGCTACACCTTC; CDR3 protein: CASSLPPGGENGYTF
D gene: .; clone size: .; V gene: TRBV20-1; J gene: TRBJ2-7; CDR3 DNA: TGCAGTGCTGGTTCCTCCTACGAGCAGTACTTC; CDR3 protein: CSAGSSYEQYF
D gene: TRBD1; clone size: .; V gene: TRBV5-6; J gene: TRBJ1-1; CDR3 DNA: TGTGCCAGCAGCTTGGCCACGGGACAGGGGGTTGCCCCTGGGTTT; CDR3 protein: CASSLATGQGVAPGF
D gene: .; clone size: .; V gene: TRBV30; J gene: TRBJ2-2; CDR3 DNA: TGTGCCTGGAGGGCACAGACCACCGGGGAGCTGTTTTTT; CDR3 protein: CAWRAQTTGELFF
D gene: TRBD1; clone size: .; V gene: TRBV6-5; J gene: TRBJ2-2; CDR3 DNA: TGTGCCAGCAGTCGCTACAGGGGTGACGGGGAGCTGTTTTTT; CDR3 protein: CASSRYRGDGELFF
D gene: .; clone size: .; V gene: TRBV2; J gene: TRBJ2-2; CDR3 DNA: TGTGCCAGCAGTGAAATGCGGGCCCTGGGCGGGGAGCTGTTTTTT; CDR3 protein: CASSEMRALGGELFF
D gene: TRBD2; clone size: .; V gene: TRBV30; J gene: TRBJ2-1; CDR3 DNA: TGTGCCTGGAGTGTACTTCTAGCGGGAGGTCTCAATGAGCAGTTCTTC; CDR3 protein: CAWSVLLAGGLNEQFF
D gene: .; clone size: .; V gene: TRBV6-1; J gene: TRBJ2-3; CDR3 DNA: TGTGCCAGCAGTGAAGTCATTGGCACAGATACGCAGTATTTT; CDR3 protein: CASSEVIGTDTQYF
D gene: .; clone size: .; V gene: TRBV2; J gene: TRBJ2-3; CDR3 DNA: TGTGCCAGCAGCGGGAGAACACGCACAGATACGCAGTATTTT; CDR3 protein: CASSGRTRTDTQYF
D gene: .; clone size: .; V gene: TRBV18; J gene: TRBJ2-1; CDR3 DNA: TGTGCCAGCACGCCAGCGGCTACTCACAATGAGCAGTTCTTC; CDR3 protein: CASTPAATHNEQFF
D gene: .; clone size: .; V gene: TRBV29-1; J gene: TRBJ2-7; CDR3 DNA: TGCAGCGTTGTAGGCGTGTACGAGCAGTACTTC; CDR3 protein: CSVVGVYEQYF
D gene: .; clone size: .; V gene: TRBV18; J gene: TRBJ1-5; CDR3 DNA: TGTGCCAGCTCACCAGCGGATAATCAGCCCCAGCATTTT; CDR3 protein: CASSPADNQPQHF
D gene: .; clone size: .; V gene: TRBV7-6; J gene: TRBJ2-2; CDR3 DNA: TGTGCCAGCAGTACAGGGATCGGGGAGCTGTTTTTT; CDR3 protein: CASSTGIGELFF
D gene: TRBD1; clone size: .; V gene: TRBV5-1; J gene: TRBJ2-7; CDR3 DNA: TGCGCCAGCAGCACGGGACAGGTCGGTCTCGAGCAGTACTTC; CDR3 protein: CASSTGQVGLEQYF
D gene: .; clone size: once; V gene: TRBV6-5; J gene: TRBJ1-3; CDR3 DNA: TGTGCCAGCAGCCCTGAGAGGGTTGGTGGAAACACCATATATTTT; CDR3 protein: CASSPERVGGNTIYF
D gene: TRBD1; clone size: .; V gene: TRBV6-4; J gene: TRBJ1-1; CDR3 DNA: TGTGCCAGCAGTGTCAAGGCAGGGGGCATCACTGAAGCTTTCTTT; CDR3 protein: CASSVKAGGITEAFF
D gene: TRBD1; clone size: once; V gene: TRBV19; J gene: TRBJ1-5; CDR3 DNA: TGTGCCAGCCAAGACAGGGGGAATCAGCCCCAGCATTTT; CDR3 protein: CASQDRGNQPQHF
D gene: TRBD2; clone size: .; V gene: TRBV9; J gene: TRBJ2-3; CDR3 DNA: TGTGCCAGCAGCCGAGGACTAGCCCCAGATACGCAGTATTTT; CDR3 protein: CASSRGLAPDTQYF